This T cell receptor beta chain was obtained from a study of blood T cells in healthy people across ages. Study outcomes and limitations: Observed TCR beta diversity per million T cells went down as age went up. This fall followed a roughly linear course with age.

A second PCR, run for roughly 7 to 12 cycles, used a sample-barcoded 5' primer plus a J-beta primer mix. A tag from a template-switch adaptor with 12 random nucleotides marked each cDNA molecule. In TCRdb, the 5' RACE reads were re-called with MiXCR into one record per CDR3 protein. The table includes some 780,000 distinct CDR3 sequences, approximately 60% detected once. This CDR3 has 14 residues. In germline, CDR1 is SGHTA, CDR2 FQGNSA. The V end was cut by 6 bases, the J end by 2 bases, with 12 bases between. A word on this clonotype: The antigen remains undetermined.

The chain joins TRBV7-2 to TRBJ2-3; TRBD1 is a possible D gene (5 bases). This sequence was found in a man aged 35 to 55 in good health. The sample consisted of blood. The CDR3 DNA reads as TGTGCCAGCAGGCAGGGTGGGTACACAGATACGCAGTATTTT. The encoded protein is CASRQGGYTDTQYF.